Listed here are 21 T cell receptor beta chains from one sample, sequenced in a study of CD8+CD57+ T cells in acquired aplastic anemia. By flow cytometry, patients selected for sequencing had shown an expansion of CD8+CD57+ cells. Genomic DNA templated the TCR beta VDJ and CDR3 profiling. Each CDR3 protein is one row after TCRdb ran MiXCR on the reads. The sample contains approximately 470,000 distinct CDR3 sequences, around 30% of which appear only once. Sequenced material: sorted CD4+, CD8+, or CD8+CD57+ T cells (not recorded which) from PBMCs. These receptors originate from a human donor with aplastic anemia.

The CDR3 loop reads CASSSTRTASHYGYTF. The DNA of the CDR3 is TGTGCCAGCAGCTCAACACGGACAGCCTCACACTATGGCTACACCTTC. This chain uses TRBV11-2 with TRBJ1-2; possible D gene TRBD1, 6 bases. Deletions cut 4 bases from V and 3 bases from J, with 18 bases between. CDR3 size: 16 residues. Germline V gives CDR1 SGHAT, CDR2 FQNNGV.

V is TRBV28 and J is TRBJ2-3; 8 bases align to TRBD1. Germline-derived CDR1 and CDR2 are MDHEN and SYDVKM. J lost 4 bases, V lost 3 bases, and 6 bases had no gene match. The CDR3 consists of 15 residues. DNA for the CDR3: TGTGCCAGCAGTTTTCCAGGGGGCGGGTCAGATACGCAGTATTTT. It is translated as CASSFPGGGSDTQYF. Drawing the rest from reference TRBV28 and TRBJ2-3, the complete variable domain is DVKVTQSSRYLVKRTGEKVFLECVQDMDHENMFWYRQDPGLGLRLIYFSYDVKMKEKGDIPEGYSVSREKKERFSLILESASTNQTSMYLCASSFPGGGSDTQYFGPGTRLTVL.

This clonotype was detected once. V usage is TRBV30 and J usage is TRBJ2-1; D uncertain. This CDR3 has 11 residues. The V gene lost 3 bases and the J gene lost 4 bases, with 4 bases spanning the gap. CDR1 and CDR2 (germline): GTSNPN, SVGIG (reference sequence). The DNA for the CDR3 is TGTGCCTGGAGGAATTACAATGAGCAGTTCTTC. The encoded protein is CAWRNYNEQFF.

To note about this clonotype: The missing conserved phenylalanine or tryptophan at the end of this CDR3 makes a read error likely. The rearrangement links TRBV2 to TRBJ1-2; no reliable D call. The CDR3 length is 13 residues. With 6 bases removed from V and 4 bases from J, the gap between germline ends came to 12 bases. Germline assignment: CDR1 SNHLY and CDR2 FYNNEI. CDR3 in DNA: TGTGCCAGCAGCCAAAGGGTTCCCTATGGCTACACCCTC. Its translation is CASSQRVPYGYTL.

In its sample, this clonotype was seen many times. The chain joins TRBV15 to TRBJ2-1; no clear D. This CDR3 contains 15 residues. The V gene's germline CDR1 is LNHNV and CDR2 YYDKDF (reference sequence). The ends were cut back, 0 bases at V and 0 bases at J, with 6 bases in the middle. DNA for the CDR3: TGTGCCACCAGCAGAGACAGCCTCTCCTACAATGAGCAGTTCTTC. Its protein product is CATSRDSLSYNEQFF.

The table lists this clonotype with many counts. V usage is TRBV2 and J usage is TRBJ2-2; D unclear. Germline CDR1 SNHLY, CDR2 FYNNEI. The CDR3 is made up of 12 amino acids. The germline V and J ends were trimmed by 3 bases and 3 bases, with 2 bases remaining between them. CDR3 loop: CASSEDTGELFF. As DNA, the CDR3 is TGTGCCAGCAGTGAGGACACCGGGGAGCTGTTTTTT.

The genes are TRBV6-5 and TRBJ2-3, with D unclear. CDR3 length: 15 amino acids. V was clipped by 0 bases and J by 3 bases, with 10 bases between them. Germline CDR1 and CDR2: MNHEY and SVGAGI. CDR3 protein: CASSYSKRNTDTQYF. The CDR3 bases are TGTGCCAGCAGTTACTCCAAGAGGAATACAGATACGCAGTATTTT.

The chain uses TRBV20-1 and TRBJ1-3, with D unresolved. The germline gives CDR1 DFQATT, CDR2 SNEGSKA (reference sequence). This CDR3 is built from 16 residues. V shed 0 bases and J shed 0 bases, with 12 bases lying between them. CDR3 loop: CSARDSRVYSGNTIYF. The CDR3 bases are TGCAGTGCTAGAGATAGTCGAGTCTACTCTGGAAACACCATATATTTT.

J is TRBJ2-1 and V is TRBV9; 8 nucleotides line up with TRBD2. Germline CDR1 SGDLS, CDR2 YYNGEE. V shed 0 bases, J shed 7 bases, and the junction held 6 bases outside the gene matches. The CDR3 is 15 amino acids. The DNA of the CDR3 is TGTGCCAGCAGCGTAGAGACTAGCGCCAGAAATGAGCAGTTCTTC. As protein: CASSVETSARNEQFF.

The chain combines TRBV11-2 with TRBJ1-3; 8 positions agree with TRBD1. Looked up from germline, CDR1 is SGHAT and CDR2 is FQNNGV. The CDR3 totals 13 residues. V gave up 7 bases and J gave up 4 bases; unmatched junction bases: 3. The CDR3 DNA reads TGTGCCAGCAACCGGGACAGGGGAAACACCATATATTTT. Protein product: CASNRDRGNTIYF.

This clonotype was recorded many times. This chain links TRBV12-3 or TRBV12-4 with TRBJ2-3, with TRBD2 matching over 9 bases. The CDR3 has 16 amino acids. V trimming: 7 bases; J trimming: 2 bases; junction bases outside the gene matches: 10. CDR3 nucleotide sequence: TGTGCCAGCATCGAGGGGCTAGCGGGATACACAGATACGCAGTATTTT. Amino acid sequence: CASIEGLAGYTDTQYF.

CDR3 sequence: CAGKGLGAGSPLHF. The DNA of the CDR3 is TGTGCCGGTAAAGGTCTGGGGGCTGGTTCACCCCTCCACTTT. The chain uses TRBV2 and TRBJ1-6, with D possibly TRBD1 on 6 matching bases. CDR1 and CDR2 (germline): SNHLY, FYNNEI. The CDR3 spans 14 residues. With 11 bases removed from V and 9 bases from J, the gap between germline ends came to 20 bases. Full variable domain (rest looked up from reference TRBV2 and TRBJ1-6): EPEVTQTPSHQVTQMGQEVILRCVPISNHLYFYWYRQILGQKVEFLVSFYNNEISEKSEIFDDQFSVERPDGSNFTLKIRSTKLEDSAMYFCAGKGLGAGSPLHFGNGTRLTVT.

About this clonotype itself: A single base separates this from a much larger clone, so it may be a read error. The chain carries TRBV7-6 and TRBJ1-2, with D hard to call. Germline values: CDR1 SGHVS, CDR2 FNYEAQ. The CDR3 has 12 amino acids. The CDR3 bases are TGTGCCAGCAGCCCCTATGGGTATGGCTACGCCTTC. This encodes CASSPYGYGYAF.

In its sample, this clonotype was seen a few times. CDR3 in DNA: TGTGCCACCAGTGATTTGAGGTGGGGACAGAACACCGGGGAGCTGTTTTTT. Encoded protein: CATSDLRWGQNTGELFF. The rearrangement joins TRBV24-1 to TRBJ2-2, with D tentatively TRBD1 (6 bases). V was cut by 0 bases and J by 1 base, with 11 bases left in between. The CDR3 spans 17 residues. Germline CDR1 and CDR2: KGHDR and SFDVKD.

The V call is TRBV20-1, the J call TRBJ2-5; D may match TRBD1 or TRBD2 (5 bases each). The CDR3 is 13 amino acids. The germline CDR1 and CDR2 sequences are DFQATT and SNEGSKA (reference sequence). Trimming took off 6 bases at V and 1 base at J, with 12 bases between the two ends. CDR3 amino acids: CSAGDHGQETQYF. CDR3 nucleotide sequence: TGCAGTGCCGGGGACCACGGCCAAGAGACCCAGTACTTC.

With regard to this clonotype: Lacking the conserved final phenylalanine or tryptophan, this CDR3 likely reflects a read error. The chain is built from TRBV20-1 and TRBJ1-1, with a tentative D call TRBD1 (6 bases). Germline V gene lookup returns CDR1 DFQATT and CDR2 SNEGSKA (reference sequence). The CDR3 sequence is 14 residues long. Trimming took off 6 bases at V and 3 bases at J, with 17 bases between the two ends. This CDR3 is CSARDTGGDTEAFS. CDR3 in DNA: TGCAGTGCCCGGGACACTGGGGGAGACACTGAAGCTTTCTCT.

The chain carries TRBV28 and TRBJ2-5; tentatively, D is TRBD2 (6 bases). The CDR3 totals 13 residues. Germline CDR1 and CDR2: MDHEN and SYDVKM. The ends were cut back, 3 bases at V and 5 bases at J, with 10 bases in the middle. The CDR3 reads CASSLTSFETQYF. As DNA, the CDR3 is TGTGCCAGCAGTTTGACTAGTTTCGAGACCCAGTACTTC. Complete variable domain (other parts from reference TRBV28 and TRBJ2-5): DVKVTQSSRYLVKRTGEKVFLECVQDMDHENMFWYRQDPGLGLRLIYFSYDVKMKEKGDIPEGYSVSREKKERFSLILESASTNQTSMYLCASSLTSFETQYFGPGTRLLVL.

The chain has TRBV20-1 and TRBJ1-5; 10 nucleotides line up with TRBD1. The J segment lost 5 bases and the V segment lost 7 bases, leaving 8 bases of the junction unmatched. This CDR3 contains 14 residues. Germline values: CDR1 DFQATT, CDR2 SNEGSKA (reference sequence). The CDR3 loop reads CSVKPTGGDQPQHF. The CDR3 DNA is TGCAGTGTCAAACCGACAGGGGGCGATCAGCCCCAGCATTTT.

This clonotype was counted at least ten times. V is TRBV4-1 and J is TRBJ1-2, with 7 bases fitting TRBD1. This CDR3 is 14 amino acids long. V lost 2 bases, J lost 7 bases, and 7 bases stayed unmatched. Per germline, CDR1 MGHRA and CDR2 YSYEKL. The CDR3 nucleotides are TGCGCCAGCAGCCAACGACAGGGAGGGAGTGGCTACACCTTC. It is translated as CASSQRQGGSGYTF.

This clonotype has a handful of counts. This sequence joins TRBV5-1 and TRBJ2-3; the D is unclear. Germline values: CDR1 SGHRS, CDR2 YFSETQ. V lost 4 bases and J 2 bases, leaving 8 bases between the germline ends. The CDR3 covers 13 residues. The CDR3 sequence is CASSGELTDTQYF. As DNA, the CDR3 is TGCGCCAGCAGCGGGGAACTCACAGATACGCAGTATTTT.

V is TRBV7-9 and J is TRBJ2-1; D possibly matches TRBD1 or TRBD2 (5 bases each). V lost 5 bases and J 7 bases, leaving 21 bases between the germline ends. CDR3 length: 16 amino acids. Per the germline V gene, CDR1 is SEHNR and CDR2 is FQNEAQ (reference sequence). CDR3: CASSQQTGTQSNEQFF. CDR3 nucleotides: TGTGCCAGCAGCCAGCAAACCGGGACGCAGTCTAATGAGCAGTTCTTC.